The entry below describes one T cell receptor (beta chain). This entry is derived from a study of CD8 T cells in Susac syndrome. CDR1 MDHEN and CDR2 SYDVKM come from the germline V gene. CDR3 length equals 14 residues. V gave up 6 bases and J gave up 5 bases, with 16 bases separating them. RNA in amounts of roughly 0.5 to 1 ug was reverse transcribed with random hexamers. immunoSEQ multiplex PCR amplified TCR beta CDR3 across 54 Vbeta, 13 Jbeta. TCRdb used MiXCR to reprocess the immunoSEQ multiplex PCR reads, holding one entry per CDR3 protein. The sample lists 95,000 to 150,000 distinct CDR3 sequences, 90% to 95% seen once, with approximately 0.29% in the top ten.

This chain joins TRBV28 and TRBJ2-5; TRBD1 is a possible D gene (5 bases). Sample: CD8+ T cells from PBMCs. The source of this sequence is a human donor with multiple sclerosis. The CDR3 nucleotides are TGTGCCAGCAGAGAGAAGGACATGGCGGAGACCCAGTACTTC. Translating it yields CASREKDMAETQYF. The full variable domain, with the rest looked up from reference TRBV28 and TRBJ2-5, is DVKVTQSSRYLVKRTGEKVFLECVQDMDHENMFWYRQDPGLGLRLIYFSYDVKMKEKGDIPEGYSVSREKKERFSLILESASTNQTSMYLCASREKDMAETQYFGPGTRLLVL.